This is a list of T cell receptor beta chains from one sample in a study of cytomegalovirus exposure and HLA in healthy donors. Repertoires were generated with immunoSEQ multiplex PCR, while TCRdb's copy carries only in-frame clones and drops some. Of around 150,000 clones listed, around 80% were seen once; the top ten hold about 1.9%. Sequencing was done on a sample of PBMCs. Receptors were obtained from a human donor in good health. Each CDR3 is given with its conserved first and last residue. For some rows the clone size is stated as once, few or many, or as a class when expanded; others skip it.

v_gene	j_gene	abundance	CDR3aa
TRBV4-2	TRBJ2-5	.	CASSQDLRGWETQYF
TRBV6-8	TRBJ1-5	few	CASSSGGSNQPQHF
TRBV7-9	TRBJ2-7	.	CASSLAAGGPYEQYF
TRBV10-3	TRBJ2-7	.	CASNWDRAYEQYF
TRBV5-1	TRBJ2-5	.	CASSWTSDFQETQYF
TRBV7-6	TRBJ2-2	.	CASSPGQSNTGELFF
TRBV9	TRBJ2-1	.	CASSVSSFNEQFF
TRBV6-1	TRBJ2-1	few	CASSEPGQGAGEQFF
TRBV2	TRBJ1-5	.	CASSQVRGSNQPQHF
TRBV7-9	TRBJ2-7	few	CASSVGGKRGQPSYEQYF
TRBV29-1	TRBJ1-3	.	CSVEIRGRGNTIYF
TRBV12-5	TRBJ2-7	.	CASGLSLEQYF
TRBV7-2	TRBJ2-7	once	CASSLSFAGASYEQYF
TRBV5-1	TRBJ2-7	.	CASSLEGQGFYEQYF
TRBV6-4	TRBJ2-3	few	CASSEGQDTDTQYF
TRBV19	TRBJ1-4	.	CASSIVTDINEKLFF
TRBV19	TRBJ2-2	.	CASSSGGATGELFF
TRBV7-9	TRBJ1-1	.	CASSLEGASEAFF
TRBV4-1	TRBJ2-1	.	CASSRTSGAYNEQFF
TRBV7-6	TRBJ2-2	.	CASSLEMAGPTGELFF
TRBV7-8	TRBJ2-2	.	CATLSGMGGGELFF
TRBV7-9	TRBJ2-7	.	CASSPGGGLYEQYF
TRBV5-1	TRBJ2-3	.	CASSLEKEGDTQYF
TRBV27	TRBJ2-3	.	CASSPRGTSGGVVYVRTQYF
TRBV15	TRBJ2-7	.	CATSRDLAGGSYEQYF
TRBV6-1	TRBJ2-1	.	CASSDVAGASYNEQFF
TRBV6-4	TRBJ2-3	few	CASSEGTGANTQYF
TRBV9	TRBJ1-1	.	CASTQGVWNTEAFF
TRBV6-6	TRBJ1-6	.	CASSTGDSGNSPLHF
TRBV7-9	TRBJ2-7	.	CASRGTEGIYEQYF
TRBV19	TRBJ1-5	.	CASSTDLASLNQPQHF
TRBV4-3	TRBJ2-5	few	CASSQGQAGEETQYF
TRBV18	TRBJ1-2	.	CASSSEQESYGYTF